This TCR beta chain emerged from a study of CD8 T cells in ankylosing spondylitis. Study findings and constraints: In the blood and synovial fluid of reactive arthritis, some motif variants had been previously reported. Significant enrichment of disease-linked clones was reportedly seen in matched ankylosing spondylitis synovial fluid.

Points on this clonotype: Its antigen is undetermined.

This CDR3 is 16 amino acids long. The V gene's germline CDR1 is SGDLS and CDR2 YYNGEE. Trimming removed 0 bases from V and 0 bases from J, with 12 bases in between. TCRdb re-called the 5' RACE reads through MiXCR, storing one row per CDR3 protein. The table records 270,000 or so distinct CDR3 sequences, 15% to 20% of them present only once. The rearrangement links TRBV9 to TRBJ1-1; D unresolved. This clonotype was obtained from a male donor with ankylosing spondylitis or in good health (not recorded which). Material: blood, either unsorted or a sorted T cell fraction (not recorded which). CDR3 in DNA: TGTGCCAGCAGCGTAGCTTGGGAAGGCATGAACACTGAAGCTTTCTTT. Translating it yields CASSVAWEGMNTEAFF.